This T cell receptor beta chain derives from a study of chemoradiotherapy in HPV16-positive cancers. The study, taken as a whole, reports: Non-HPV-specific T cells did not expand in tumors during treatment, whereas candidate HPV-specific clones and E7-related motifs did.

Clones were read by immunoSEQ multiplex PCR, and TCRdb kept only the in-frame ones, dropping some. The table includes approximately 3,100 clones, around nine tenths detected once. The sample holds a few counts of this clone. What it binds is not known. In germline, CDR1 is SEHNR, CDR2 FQNEAQ (reference sequence). This CDR3 has 14 residues. V was cut by 0 bases and J by 5 bases, with 11 bases left in between. The V and J genes are TRBV7-9 and TRBJ2-7; tentative D call: TRBD1 (7 bases). Sequencing used tumor tissue, obtained from a patient who underwent chemoradiotherapy. This receptor was obtained from a human donor with HPV-associated anogenital cancer. CDR3: CASSLAGRGDEQYF. Written as DNA, the CDR3 is TGTGCCAGCAGCTTAGCTGGCAGGGGGGACGAGCAGTACTTC.